These 16 T cell receptor beta chains originate from one sample sequenced in a study of T cell responses to AZD1222 COVID-19 vaccine. Repertoires were generated with immunoSEQ multiplex PCR, while TCRdb's copy carries only in-frame clones and drops some. The table includes 90,000 to 150,000 clones, around nine tenths detected once. The sequencing used peripheral blood, collected on day 0 of AZD1222 vaccination. All receptors derive from an adult in good health.

This chain joins TRBV6-5 and TRBJ1-2; maybe TRBD1 (6 bases). CDR3 length equals 13 residues. The germline gives CDR1 MNHEY, CDR2 SVGAGI. Trimming took off 6 bases at V and 4 bases at J, with 12 bases between the two ends. The CDR3 protein is CASSPMDSYGYTF. In DNA form, the CDR3 reads TGTGCCAGCAGCCCCATGGACAGCTATGGCTACACCTTC.

This clone was detected a few times. DNA for the CDR3: TGTGCCAGCAGTCCAGACCGGACAGGGTATAGGTCTAATGAAAAACTGTTTTTT. Its protein product is CASSPDRTGYRSNEKLFF. The chain recombines TRBV27 with TRBJ1-4; 8 bases map to TRBD1. After removal of 5 bases from V and 3 bases from J, the junction contained 14 bases not matched to a gene. There are 18 residues in the CDR3. Germline CDR1 and CDR2: MNHEY and SMNVEV (reference sequence). The full variable domain, completed using reference TRBV27 and TRBJ1-4, is EAQVTQNPRYLITVTGKKLTVTCSQNMNHEYMSWYRQDPGLGLRQIYYSMNVEVTDKGDVPEGYKVSRKEKRNFPLILESPSPNQTSLYFCASSPDRTGYRSNEKLFFGSGTQLSVL.

The chain uses TRBV28 and TRBJ2-2; 7 bases agree with TRBD1. Germline trimming cut 5 bases from V and 7 bases from J; bases unmatched to any gene: 7. The CDR3 has 14 residues. The germline CDR1 and CDR2 sequences are MDHEN and SYDVKM. CDR3 in DNA: TGTGCCAGCAGTCCGGGACAGTCCGGCGGGGAGCTGTTTTTT. This sequence encodes CASSPGQSGGELFF.

The V gene is TRBV24-1, the J gene TRBJ2-1, with 11 bases matching TRBD2. With 5 bases clipped from V and 9 bases from J, the junction kept 5 bases outside the gene matches. Germline V gives CDR1 KGHDR, CDR2 SFDVKD. This CDR3 has 14 amino acids. This CDR3 is CATSATSGTPEQFF. Written as DNA, the CDR3 is TGTGCCACCAGTGCGACTAGCGGGACCCCTGAGCAGTTCTTC.

The chain has TRBV15 and TRBJ2-7; TRBD1 matches at 7 bases. The CDR3 consists of 14 residues. The trim removed 0 bases at V and 3 bases at J, leaving 2 bases unmatched. Germline CDR1 reads LNHNV; CDR2 reads YYDKDF (reference sequence). The CDR3 region has the DNA TGTGCCACCAGCAGAGAAGGGGGCGGCTACGAGCAGTACTTC. This encodes CATSREGGGYEQYF.

In its sample, this clone was seen once. The chain combines TRBV7-9 with TRBJ1-1, with 7 bases matching TRBD1. The V gene end was trimmed by 3 bases and the J gene end by 8 bases; junction bases not matched to a gene: 21. Germline V lookup: CDR1 SEHNR, CDR2 FQNEAQ (reference sequence). This CDR3 is 18 amino acids long. CDR3 sequence: CASSFYAYSNRDSGEAFF. The CDR3 DNA follows: TGTGCCAGCAGCTTTTACGCCTACTCTAACCGGGACAGCGGAGAAGCTTTCTTT.

The chain links TRBV7-8 to TRBJ2-1; 7 bases align to TRBD2. The V and J ends lost 5 bases and 6 bases, in that order; junction bases with no gene match: 10. The CDR3 sequence is 15 residues long. The germline V gene has CDR1 SGHVS and CDR2 FQNEAQ. CDR3 protein: CASSRTRLAGNEQFF. In DNA, the CDR3 is TGTGCCAGCAGCCGCACGCGACTAGCTGGCAATGAGCAGTTCTTC.

The CDR3 DNA reads TGTGCCAGCAGCTTAGGCACAGGAGGCGTCCTTCTAACAGATACGCAGTATTTT. This sequence encodes CASSLGTGGVLLTDTQYF. The rearrangement uses TRBV7-3 and TRBJ2-3; D possibly matches TRBD1 or TRBD2 (5 bases each). The CDR3 sequence is 18 residues long. Germline-derived CDR1 and CDR2 are SGHTA and FQGTGA. V was cut by 2 bases and J by 3 bases, with 21 bases left in between.

This clone was recorded only once. The chain uses TRBV5-6 and TRBJ2-3; D remains unclear. CDR1 is SGHDT and CDR2 is YYEEEE in the germline V gene. Trimming took off 2 bases at V and 3 bases at J, with 10 bases between the two ends. The CDR3 extends over 14 amino acids. The CDR3 here is CASSFLGSTDTQYF. The CDR3 region has the DNA TGTGCCAGCAGCTTCCTCGGCAGTACAGATACGCAGTATTTT.

The chain joins TRBV27 to TRBJ2-3, with D possibly being TRBD1 or TRBD2 (7 bases each). The germline V gene encodes CDR1 MNHEY and CDR2 SMNVEV (reference sequence). The CDR3 is 14 amino acids. V lost 11 bases, J lost 3 bases, and 18 bases lay in between. The CDR3 region has the DNA TGTGCCTCCAAGGGGGCGGGAGAGACAGATACGCAGTATTTT. Its translation: CASKGAGETDTQYF.

The genes are TRBV21-1 and TRBJ1-4; the table's TRBD1 call for D was not verified on the DNA. TRBV21-1 is tagged as a pseudogene. The CDR3 contains 12 residues. Written as DNA, the CDR3 is TGTGCCAGAACAGCAACTAATGAAAAACTGTTTTTT. Amino acid sequence: CARTATNEKLFF.

J is TRBJ2-7 and V is TRBV5-1; tentative D call: TRBD2 (6 bases). The V end lost 4 bases, the J end lost 2 bases, and 10 bases lay between the germline ends. The CDR3 is 13 amino acids. Germline CDR1 and CDR2: SGHRS and YFSETQ. The CDR3 nucleotides are TGCGCCAGCAGCCGCGGGACCACCTACGAGCAGTACTTC. It codes for CASSRGTTYEQYF.

The V call is TRBV18, the J call TRBJ2-1; D uncertain. This CDR3 region has 13 residues. Trimming took 0 bases from V and 2 from J, leaving 2 bases between them. Germline values: CDR1 KGHSH, CDR2 LQKENI. The chain's CDR3 is CASSPPAYNEQFF. For the CDR3, the DNA is TGTGCCAGCTCACCACCCGCCTACAATGAGCAGTTCTTC.

This sequence joins TRBV29-1 and TRBJ1-5, with D maybe TRBD1 (5 bases). This CDR3 is 12 amino acids long. The germline V gene has CDR1 SQVTM and CDR2 ANQGSEA. Trimming removed 4 bases at V and 6 bases at J, with 10 bases between. This CDR3 is CSVGGDRQPQHF. For the CDR3, the DNA is TGCAGCGTTGGGGGGGATCGTCAGCCCCAGCATTTT.

This clone has just a few counts. The rearrangement links TRBV24-1 to TRBJ1-1; the D is unclear. Trimming cost V 1 base and J 10 bases, with 6 bases left between them. Germline lookup yields CDR1 KGHDR and CDR2 SFDVKD. CDR3 length equals 11 residues. As DNA, the CDR3 is TGTGCCACCAGTGATTTATACCGAGCTTTCTTT. It is translated as CATSDLYRAFF.

The chain carries TRBV5-1 and TRBJ2-1, with 7 bases aligning to TRBD2. The CDR3 sequence is 16 residues long. Losses at the gene ends were 2 bases for V and 0 bases for J; bases not matched to a gene: 5. Per the germline V gene, CDR1 is SGHRS and CDR2 is YFSETQ. The CDR3 is CASSFGGSASYNEQFF. CDR3 nucleotide sequence: TGCGCCAGCAGCTTTGGCGGGAGTGCCTCCTACAATGAGCAGTTCTTC.